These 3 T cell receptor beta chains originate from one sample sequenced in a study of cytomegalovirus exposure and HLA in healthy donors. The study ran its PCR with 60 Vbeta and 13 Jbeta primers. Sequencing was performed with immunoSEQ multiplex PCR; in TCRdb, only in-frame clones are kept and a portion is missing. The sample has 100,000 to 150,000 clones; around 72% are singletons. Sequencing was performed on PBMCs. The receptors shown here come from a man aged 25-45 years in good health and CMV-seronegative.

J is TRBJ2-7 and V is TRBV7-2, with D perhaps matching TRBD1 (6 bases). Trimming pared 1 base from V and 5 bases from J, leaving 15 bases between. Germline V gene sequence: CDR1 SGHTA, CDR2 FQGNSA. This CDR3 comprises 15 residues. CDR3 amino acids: CASSLGNGPGDEQYF. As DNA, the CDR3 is TGTGCCAGCAGCTTAGGGAACGGCCCAGGGGACGAGCAGTACTTC.

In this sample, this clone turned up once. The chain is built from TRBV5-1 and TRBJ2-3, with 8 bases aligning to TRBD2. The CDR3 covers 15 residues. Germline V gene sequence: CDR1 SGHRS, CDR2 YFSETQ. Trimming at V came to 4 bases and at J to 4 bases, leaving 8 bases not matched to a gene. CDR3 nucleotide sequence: TGCGCCAGCAGCCGGGGGGGGATGAGGGCAGATACGCAGTATTTT. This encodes CASSRGGMRADTQYF.

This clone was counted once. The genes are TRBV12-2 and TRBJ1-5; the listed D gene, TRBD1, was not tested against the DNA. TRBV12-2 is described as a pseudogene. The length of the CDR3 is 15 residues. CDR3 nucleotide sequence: TGTGCAAGTCGCTTAGTGGGACAGGGGGATCAGCCCCAGCATTTT. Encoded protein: CASRLVGQGDQPQHF.